One sample yielded the 28 T cell receptor beta chains listed below, sequenced in a study of spatial heterogeneity in lung cancer. Stated time point: sample taken at primary tumor resection. TCRdb redid the calling of the 5' RACE reads with MiXCR, one entry per CDR3 protein. The sample comprises some 7,200 distinct CDR3 sequences, approximately 9.9% of which are singletons, and about 23% rests with the top ten. The sequencing here drew on normal lung tissue next to the tumor, taken at surgery. These receptors were collected from a male donor with early-stage non-small cell lung cancer.

The chain has TRBV4-2 and TRBJ2-7; 9 nucleotides align to TRBD1. V lost 1 base to trimming and J lost 4 bases; unmatched junction nucleotides: 8. This CDR3 contains 16 residues. Germline CDR1 is LGHNA and CDR2 is YNFKEQ. The chain's CDR3 is CASSQGGGQGLYEQYF. For the CDR3, the DNA is TGTGCCAGCAGCCAAGGGGGGGGACAGGGCCTGTACGAGCAGTACTTC.

This clonotype was counted at least ten times. The CDR3 region has the DNA TGTGCCAGCACTGAAGCGGGGGGCCGTGGAGATACGCAGTATTTT. It yields the protein CASTEAGGRGDTQYF. The chain uses TRBV6-5 and TRBJ2-3; 9 bases match TRBD2. Germline assignment: CDR1 MNHEY and CDR2 SVGAGI. With 7 bases clipped from V and 5 bases from J, the junction kept 10 bases outside the gene matches. CDR3 length equals 15 residues.

This clonotype appeared many times. This rearrangement joins TRBV19 to TRBJ2-7, with D unresolved. Trimming cost V 0 bases and J 4 bases, with 7 bases left between them. Germline-derived CDR1 and CDR2 are LNHDA and SQIVND (reference sequence). CDR3 length equals 13 residues. CDR3 nucleotides: TGTGCCAGTAGTATAGATCTAAGTTACGAGCAGTACTTC. Encoded protein: CASSIDLSYEQYF.

In this sample, this clonotype turned up many times. V is TRBV28 and J is TRBJ1-5; tentative D call: TRBD1 (6 bases). V was pared by 2 bases and J by 4 bases, with 12 bases between. Germline lookup yields CDR1 MDHEN and CDR2 SYDVKM. This CDR3 contains 15 residues. The CDR3 reads CASSLVGARNQPQHF. In nucleotides, the CDR3 is TGTGCCAGCAGTTTAGTGGGGGCACGGAATCAGCCCCAGCATTTT.

This clonotype was picked up many times. J is TRBJ2-1 and V is TRBV9; D is uncertain. CDR1 SGDLS and CDR2 YYNGEE come from the germline V gene. The CDR3 loop spans 13 amino acids. Between the trimmed V and J ends, which lost 3 bases and 9 bases, there was a span of 13 bases. In nucleotides, the CDR3 is TGTGCCAGCAGCGGATTTGTAGCCGCTGAGCAGTTCTTC. This sequence encodes CASSGFVAAEQFF.

By share, this clonotype counts as large (0.1 to 1%). This chain connects TRBV28 to TRBJ2-3; no definite D call. V was trimmed by 3 bases and J by 0 bases, leaving 10 bases between them. CDR1 and CDR2 from the germline V gene are MDHEN and SYDVKM. CDR3 size: 15 residues. The CDR3 bases are TGTGCCAGCAGTTTTGATGGCATTAGCACAGATACGCAGTATTTT. Translation gives CASSFDGISTDTQYF.

This clonotype is large within its sample. The genes are TRBV2 and TRBJ1-1; 7 bases agree with TRBD1. Germline V CDR1 and CDR2: SNHLY, FYNNEI. The CDR3 length is 13 residues. J gave up 1 base and V 8 bases, and 4 bases lay outside the gene matches. CDR3 loop: CASLTGWNTEAFF. Here the CDR3 DNA reads TGTGCCAGCCTGACAGGGTGGAACACTGAAGCTTTCTTT.

The V call is TRBV5-4, the J call TRBJ1-2; 9 bases are a match to TRBD1. The V and J ends lost 6 bases and 5 bases, in that order; junction bases with no gene match: 8. The CDR3 has 14 amino acids. CDR1 and CDR2 from the germline V gene are SGHNT and YYREEE (reference sequence). For the CDR3, the DNA is TGTGCCAGCAACCAACAGGGGGCCCTTTATGGCTACACCTTC. Encoded protein: CASNQQGALYGYTF.

Ten or more counts support this clonotype. The chain uses TRBV3-1 and TRBJ2-7, with D maybe TRBD2 (5 bases). V shed 6 bases and J shed 7 bases, with 16 bases lying between them. Germline V CDR1 and CDR2: LGHDT, YNNKEL (reference sequence). CDR3 length: 13 amino acids. The CDR3 spells CASSLTAPGEQYF. The DNA of the CDR3 is TGTGCCAGCAGTCTCACAGCTCCGGGAGAGCAGTACTTC.

This clonotype is medium-sized (0.01 to 0.1%) within its sample. V usage is TRBV20-1 and J usage is TRBJ2-1; 7 nucleotides line up with TRBD2. The germline CDR1 and CDR2 sequences are DFQATT and SNEGSKA (reference sequence). The J segment lost 2 bases and the V segment lost 0 bases, leaving 7 bases of the junction unmatched. The CDR3 is made up of 16 amino acids. The CDR3 spells CSARDGAGVPYNEQFF. The CDR3 bases are TGCAGTGCTAGAGATGGGGCGGGAGTACCCTACAATGAGCAGTTCTTC.

By share, this clonotype ranks as medium-sized. The V call is TRBV27, the J call TRBJ2-7; a weak D match, TRBD2 (7 bases). The CDR3 has 11 amino acids. V shed 10 bases and J shed 5 bases, with 12 bases lying between them. Germline V gene lookup returns CDR1 MNHEY and CDR2 SMNVEV (reference sequence). CDR3 sequence (DNA): TGTGCCACCGGGGGGCTGCACGAGCAGTACTTC. As protein: CATGGLHEQYF.

This clonotype occurred many times. CDR3 sequence reads: CASSSEGVAQYF. In nucleotides, the CDR3 is TGTGCCAGCAGTTCTGAAGGGGTCGCGCAGTATTTT. The V call is TRBV12-3 or TRBV12-4, the J call TRBJ2-3, with D possibly being TRBD1 (5 bases). With 4 bases removed from V and 10 bases from J, the gap between germline ends came to 12 bases. The CDR3 has 12 residues.

This clonotype has a count of ten or more. This sequence joins TRBV5-4 and TRBJ2-1; 13 bases fit TRBD2. CDR3 length equals 15 residues. Per germline, CDR1 SGHNT and CDR2 YYREEE (reference sequence). V gave up 4 bases and J gave up 6 bases; unmatched junction bases: 4. The CDR3 DNA reads as TGTGCCAGCAGCCTTACTAGCGGGGGGGTCAATGAGCAGTTCTTC. Its translation is CASSLTSGGVNEQFF.

In this sample, this clonotype turned up many times. This chain joins TRBV7-6 and TRBJ2-3, with TRBD2 identical over 10 bases. The CDR3 runs 18 residues. J lost 5 bases, V lost 1 base, and 12 bases had no gene match. Germline V gene lookup returns CDR1 SGHVS and CDR2 FNYEAQ. The CDR3 sequence is CASSLEVSAGGPEDTQYF. The CDR3 coding sequence is TGTGCCAGCAGCTTAGAGGTTTCAGCGGGAGGGCCCGAAGATACGCAGTATTTT.

At least ten counts were recorded for this clonotype. This chain links TRBV14 with TRBJ2-7; possible D gene TRBD1, 5 bases. V lost 3 bases to trimming and J lost 5 bases, with 14 bases between them. Germline V gives CDR1 SGHDN, CDR2 FVKESK. This CDR3 is built from 14 residues. DNA of the CDR3: TGTGCCAGCAGCCAGCGAGACAGCAGTCACGAGCAGTACTTC. Protein sequence: CASSQRDSSHEQYF.

This clonotype occurred once. The chain combines TRBV7-2 with TRBJ2-5, with TRBD2 matching over 11 bases. The germline gives CDR1 SGHTA, CDR2 FQGNSA. With 7 bases clipped from V and 3 bases from J, the junction kept 10 bases outside the gene matches. This CDR3 comprises 16 residues. The DNA for the CDR3 is TGTGCCAGCACCACTGCTAGCGGGGGGACTAAAGAGACCCAGTACTTC. This sequence encodes CASTTASGGTKETQYF.

This clonotype has at least ten counts. The chain recombines TRBV11-2 with TRBJ2-1; D tentatively fits TRBD1 or TRBD2 (6 bases each). The ends were cut back, 1 base at V and 2 bases at J, with 21 bases in the middle. Germline V gene data show CDR1 as SGHAT and CDR2 as FQNNGV. The CDR3 is 19 residues long. For the CDR3, the DNA is TGTGCCAGCAGCTTAGGGGGGGCAGTCTTATACGGCACCTACAATGAGCAGTTCTTC. This sequence encodes CASSLGGAVLYGTYNEQFF.

This clonotype came up many times. The gene calls are TRBV6-5 and TRBJ1-1, with 12 bases lining up with TRBD1. There are 18 residues in the CDR3. V trimming: 0 bases; J trimming: 6 bases; junction bases outside the gene matches: 11. From germline, CDR1 is MNHEY and CDR2 SVGAGI. Here the CDR3 DNA reads TGTGCCAGCAGTTACTCGAGAGGGACAGGGGGCACTAAGGCTGAAGCTTTCTTT. Protein sequence: CASSYSRGTGGTKAEAFF.

By sample fraction, this clonotype is medium-sized. This chain uses TRBV7-2 with TRBJ2-1; TRBD2 matches at 11 bases. V was clipped by 3 bases and J by 7 bases; unmatched bases: 2. CDR1 and CDR2 from the germline V gene are SGHTA and FQGNSA. The CDR3 spans 14 residues. CDR3 sequence: CASSLASGRNEQFF. DNA of the CDR3: TGTGCCAGCAGCTTGGCTAGCGGGAGGAATGAGCAGTTCTTC.

This clonotype is medium-sized. The chain links TRBV29-1 to TRBJ2-1; 11 bases are a match to TRBD2. Germline V CDR1 and CDR2: SQVTM, ANQGSEA. V shed 4 bases and J 1 base; nucleotides not matched to a gene: 9. CDR3 length: 17 amino acids. The CDR3 DNA reads TGCAGCGTTGTGGGTCTAGCGGGGGGAAGGTCCTACAATGAGCAGTTCTTC. Translated: CSVVGLAGGRSYNEQFF.

This clonotype was detected ten times or more. This rearrangement joins TRBV9 to TRBJ2-5, with 7 bases matching TRBD2. The germline V gene encodes CDR1 SGDLS and CDR2 YYNGEE. J was trimmed by 2 bases and V by 0 bases; bases with no gene match: 7. The CDR3 sequence is 16 residues long. The CDR3 DNA follows: TGTGCCAGCAGCGTAGCGGCGGGAGAGGGACAAGAGACCCAGTACTTC. Its translation is CASSVAAGEGQETQYF.

At least ten counts were recorded for this clonotype. The chain employs TRBV9 and TRBJ2-6; TRBD2 matches 12 bases. This CDR3 spans 18 amino acids. J gave up 0 bases and V 4 bases, and 5 bases lay outside the gene matches. Germline V gene sequence: CDR1 SGDLS, CDR2 YYNGEE. The CDR3 nucleotides read TGTGCCAGCAGCTTCGGACTAGCGGGGTACTCTGGGGCCAACGTCCTGACTTTC. As protein: CASSFGLAGYSGANVLTF.

This clonotype came up many times. This chain uses TRBV12-3 or TRBV12-4 with TRBJ2-7; TRBD1 might be the D (5 bases). Trimming took off 7 bases at V and 9 bases at J, with 22 bases between the two ends. The CDR3 has 14 residues. The chain's CDR3 is CASTPEVGAGVQYF. In DNA, the CDR3 is TGTGCCAGCACCCCAGAGGTAGGGGCAGGCGTGCAGTACTTC.

This clonotype was seen once. This chain connects TRBV20-1 to TRBJ1-2, with D perhaps matching TRBD1 (6 bases). The germline V gene has CDR1 DFQATT and CDR2 SNEGSKA (reference sequence). The CDR3 consists of 13 residues. V lost 5 bases and J 3 bases, leaving 13 bases between the germline ends. CDR3 nucleotide sequence: TGCAGTGCTGGGGGCGGGATCCACTATGGCTACACCTTC. Amino acid sequence: CSAGGGIHYGYTF.

This clonotype was found many times. This chain uses TRBV10-2 with TRBJ1-1; D is unresolved. The ends were cut back, 0 bases at V and 1 base at J, with 6 bases in the middle. The CDR3 has 14 residues. Germline assignment: CDR1 WSHSY and CDR2 SAAADI. For the CDR3, the DNA is TGCGCCAGCAGTGAGTCAGGTGAGAACACTGAAGCTTTCTTT. It codes for CASSESGENTEAFF.

This clonotype was seen many times. This rearrangement joins TRBV12-3 or TRBV12-4 to TRBJ1-5; D uncertain. The CDR3 totals 14 residues. Trimming left V 6 bases short and J 2 bases short, with 11 bases between. CDR3 bases: TGTGCCAGCAGCCCCGCCAAGGGCAATCAGCCCCAGCATTTT. It encodes CASSPAKGNQPQHF.

This clonotype is judged medium-sized (0.01 to 0.1%). The chain uses TRBV20-1 and TRBJ2-7, with D possibly matching TRBD2 (5 bases). The germline V gene has CDR1 DFQATT and CDR2 SNEGSKA (reference sequence). V lost 4 bases and J lost 0, with 13 bases in between. The CDR3 contains 14 residues. The CDR3: CSAIPGTSSYEQYF. The CDR3 DNA sequence: TGCAGTGCTATTCCGGGAACGTCCTCCTACGAGCAGTACTTC.

This clonotype was seen repeatedly, ten times or more. This chain connects TRBV12-3 or TRBV12-4 to TRBJ2-7; 7 positions match TRBD1. The CDR3 runs 14 residues. With V trimmed by 3 bases and J by 6 bases, 8 bases remained unmatched. CDR3 bases: TGTGCCAGCAGTTTGGGACAGACTGCTTCCGAGCAGTACTTC. Encoded protein: CASSLGQTASEQYF.